This T cell receptor (beta chain) was sequenced for a study of T cell responses to AZD1222 COVID-19 vaccine. Trimming removed 10 bases from V and 5 bases from J, with 12 bases in between. The CDR3 has 12 amino acids. Germline assignment: CDR1 WNHNN and CDR2 SYGVQD (reference sequence). TCRdb's copy holds only in-frame clones and misses some; the assay was immunoSEQ multiplex PCR. The table includes over 130,000 clones, 92% detected once. In the case of this clone: What it binds is unknown.

Study results and limitations: Baseline serostatus was positive in only six AZD1222 recipients. Most donors were white British, females outnumbered males, and clonal diversity was possibly underestimated. Among spike-specific TCRs, nearly half reportedly target unmutated variant regions.

The specimen comprised peripheral blood, sampled 28 days after the second AZD1222 dose. V gene TRBV10-1 combines with J gene TRBJ1-5; D gene ambiguous. The sequence was obtained from an adult who received the AZD1222 COVID-19 vaccine. CDR3 DNA sequence: TGCGCCAAAAAGGACCGAGATCAGCCCCAGCATTTT. This sequence encodes CAKKDRDQPQHF.